This T cell receptor (beta chain) was captured in a study of blood T cell repertoires in COVID-19 (dated by TCRdb to about 2020). Regarding the complete study: The collaborator samples originated in the United States, Italy and Spain and spanned the acute and convalescent phases of COVID-19. Samples came from the ongoing ImmuneRACE study (first 160 participants) plus 1,254 subjects from 6 global collaborators. Deeply sampled blood TCRbeta repertoires from subjects exposed to, actively infected with, or recovered from COVID-19 were included in the dataset. Nearly every sample came with metadata listing a de-identified subject ID, COVID-19 status, age in years and sex. A freely available public database, intended as a resource for researchers studying the immune response to SARS-CoV-2, is where the repertoires were released. Where HLA class I and class II types were available, the types were taken from metadata supplied by the sample provider, not from assay-based typing. The prospective study material was composed of cDNA or gDNA derived from T cells, B-cell-depleted T cells, or PBMCs. What the research found in general, with its limitations: How much clinical and demographic metadata was included differed by source and by participant, and the metadata was provided uncurated.

TCRbeta CDR3 regions were amplified from genomic DNA by means of the immunoSEQ Assay, a bias-controlled multiplex PCR. The source study handled its data this way. The number of nucleated cells in each sample was estimated from the amplification of reference gene primers within the assay. To quantify the absolute abundance of each unique TCRbeta CDR3 rearrangement, sequence reads were collapsed and filtered. Productive Simpson clonality was computed per sample as the square root of Simpson's diversity index over productive rearrangements. TCRdb took this table from immuneACCESS and kept in-frame rearrangements with V and J called. Such tables lack part of the clones; where checked against another copy, unresolved V genes explain under half of the gap, and the rest is unexplained. That table furnishes V, J and clone size, whereas the DNA furnished D and trimming. The sample table shows 240,000 or so clones, and roughly 79% are seen once. Roughly 8% of the sample is taken by the ten largest.

A word on this clone: The antigen it binds to is not known. Per-nucleotide qualities are absent, and no much larger clonotype sits a single base away.

In Seattle, one collaborating source enrolled patients while the infection was active and tracked those patients longitudinally over the course of disease. Whole blood was collected in K2EDTA tubes by collaborating institutions according to the institutions' own protocols. For TCRbeta analysis, collaborators shipped samples as frozen whole blood, isolated PBMCs, or DNA extracted from either of those sample types. The TCR originated in a woman aged 80 or over with COVID-19, enrolled during active disease. Material: peripheral blood.

The nucleotides read TGCAGCGTTGAAACAGCCAATGAAAAACTGTTTTTT. Translated, it reads CSVETANEKLFF. This receptor chain uses TRBV29-1 and TRBJ1-4; no D segment can be confidently identified. The CDR3 starts with the cysteine, ends with the phenylalanine, and has 12 residues. Just CDR3 DNA is preserved here, 36 bases in frame from base 1. From a lookup of the germline V gene, CDR1 and CDR2 are SQVTM and ANQGSEA. V drops 2 bases and J drops 5 bases, leaving 6 bases in between.